Following are 28 T cell receptor beta chains from one sample sequenced in a study of cytomegalovirus exposure and HLA in healthy donors. TCRdb's table, derived via immunoSEQ multiplex PCR, lists solely in-frame clones and lacks some. The data contain 100,000 to 150,000 clones, approximately 89% of them seen just once; the ten biggest clones take up 1.1%. The sequenced sample consisted of PBMCs. All receptors derive from a woman between 18 and 30 years old in good health and CMV-seronegative.

The rearrangement links TRBV6-1 to TRBJ1-2; D gene ambiguous. The CDR3 length is 15 residues. Germline loops: CDR1 MNHNS, CDR2 SASEGT. Trimming shortened V by 2 bases and J by 2 bases, and 12 bases separated the two germline ends. CDR3 coding DNA: TGTGCCAGCAGTGAACAGGAAGTAATAAACTATGGCTACACCTTC. Protein sequence: CASSEQEVINYGYTF.

This chain links TRBV11-2 with TRBJ1-1, with D perhaps matching TRBD1 (5 bases). V was trimmed by 8 bases and J by 2 bases, leaving 15 bases between them. The length of the CDR3 is 14 residues. Germline CDR1 reads SGHAT; CDR2 reads FQNNGV. The CDR3 region is CASGAGNFNTEAFF. The CDR3 region has the DNA TGTGCCAGCGGTGCAGGGAATTTCAACACTGAAGCTTTCTTT.

This clone was detected once. V gene TRBV9 combines with J gene TRBJ2-5; no firm D call. The ends were cut back, 4 bases at V and 1 base at J, with 11 bases in the middle. Germline CDR1 SGDLS, CDR2 YYNGEE. The CDR3 sequence is 14 residues long. The CDR3 here is CASSPRASQETQYF. CDR3 nucleotides: TGTGCCAGCAGCCCTCGAGCGAGCCAAGAGACCCAGTACTTC.

J is TRBJ1-2 and V is TRBV27, with 8 bases lining up with TRBD1. Germline lookup yields CDR1 MNHEY and CDR2 SMNVEV (reference sequence). Trimming cost V 7 bases and J 7 bases; bases outside gene matches: 14. This CDR3 contains 15 residues. CDR3 coding DNA: TGTGCCAGCACCTCTACCCTCGGGACAGGTTTTGGCTACACCTTC. This encodes CASTSTLGTGFGYTF.

The chain has TRBV27 and TRBJ2-1; 12 bases map to TRBD2. The length of the CDR3 is 16 residues. V lost 2 bases and J lost 6; bases outside the gene matches: 5. Germline CDR1 is MNHEY and CDR2 is SMNVEV (reference sequence). CDR3 sequence reads: CASSLRLAGGFNEQFF. As DNA, the CDR3 is TGTGCCAGCAGTTTAAGGCTAGCGGGAGGGTTCAATGAGCAGTTCTTC.

This clone has a handful of counts. The J gene is TRBJ1-2, the V gene TRBV6-1, with TRBD1 matching over 9 bases. V lost 2 bases, J lost 7 bases, and 5 bases stayed unmatched. From germline, CDR1 is MNHNS and CDR2 SASEGT. This CDR3 is 14 amino acids long. CDR3 amino acids: CASSERLQGAGYTF. The DNA for the CDR3 is TGTGCCAGCAGTGAAAGGTTACAGGGGGCTGGCTACACCTTC.

This chain connects TRBV4-3 to TRBJ2-1; maybe TRBD2 (5 bases). The germline V gene encodes CDR1 LGHNA and CDR2 YSLEER. V shed 0 bases and J shed 2 bases, with 14 bases lying between them. The length of the CDR3 is 17 residues. CDR3 bases: TGCGCCAGCAGCCAAGAAGGTCGAACTAGTCCCTACAATGAGCAGTTCTTC. Translated: CASSQEGRTSPYNEQFF.

The V gene is TRBV29-1, the J gene TRBJ2-5, with 7 bases that match TRBD2. Unmatched junction bases numbered 4, after V lost 2 bases and J lost 4 bases. This CDR3 region has 13 residues. Germline loops: CDR1 SQVTM, CDR2 ANQGSEA. CDR3 nucleotides: TGCAGCGTTGAACGCGGGGGACGAGAGACCCAGTACTTC. Translation: CSVERGGRETQYF.

This sequence joins TRBV7-9 and TRBJ2-7, with TRBD1 identical over 10 bases. The CDR3 is made up of 15 amino acids. Germline CDR1 and CDR2: SEHNR and FQNEAQ (reference sequence). Trimming took 5 bases from V and 2 from J; bases not matched to a gene: 6. The DNA of the CDR3 is TGTGCCAGCAGCCGGGACAGGGGAACAACCTACGAGCAGTACGTC. Its translation: CASSRDRGTTYEQYV.

The chain carries TRBV6-1 and TRBJ2-7; 11 bases agree with TRBD2. V trimming: 2 bases; J trimming: 4 bases; junction bases outside the gene matches: 16. CDR1 is MNHNS and CDR2 is SASEGT in the germline V gene. The CDR3 consists of 19 residues. The DNA of the CDR3 is TGTGCCAGCAGTGAAAGTCGGACTAGCGGGTACTCAGGGTATTACGAGCAGTACTTC. Translation: CASSESRTSGYSGYYEQYF.

This clone was observed a handful of times. This CDR3 is CASSESNSRGEAFF. The CDR3, as DNA: TGCGCCAGCAGTGAGTCGAATTCGCGGGGAGAAGCTTTCTTT. V gene TRBV10-2 combines with J gene TRBJ1-1; no reliable D call. The V and J ends lost 0 bases and 8 bases respectively, with 13 bases between them. CDR3 size: 14 residues. Germline CDR1 reads WSHSY; CDR2 reads SAAADI.

The rearrangement joins TRBV6-1 to TRBJ2-7; tentative D call: TRBD2 (7 bases). The V end was cut by 11 bases, the J end by 0 bases, with 14 bases between. Per germline, CDR1 MNHNS and CDR2 SASEGT. The CDR3 covers 13 residues. CDR3 loop: CAARGGSSYEQYF. CDR3 coding DNA: TGTGCCGCCAGGGGCGGGAGCTCCTACGAGCAGTACTTC.

This chain joins TRBV10-3 and TRBJ2-5; D unresolved. The CDR3 loop spans 14 amino acids. Germline V gene sequence: CDR1 ENHRY, CDR2 SYGVKD. Trimming took 3 bases from V and 2 from J, leaving 10 bases between them. Here the CDR3 DNA reads TGTGCCATCAGTGAATTTAAGCTGCAAGAGACCCAGTACTTC. Protein sequence: CAISEFKLQETQYF.

This clone was counted ten times or more. This chain uses TRBV5-1 with TRBJ1-2; 10 bases map to TRBD1. The CDR3 runs 16 residues. Germline assignment: CDR1 SGHRS and CDR2 YFSETQ. Trimming at V came to 4 bases and at J to 7 bases, leaving 13 bases not matched to a gene. CDR3 sequence: CASSAGDGTGEAGYTF. In nucleotides, the CDR3 is TGCGCCAGCAGCGCCGGAGACGGGACAGGGGAGGCTGGCTACACCTTC.

The chain joins TRBV2 to TRBJ2-7, with 8 nucleotides matching TRBD1. Germline V CDR1 and CDR2: SNHLY, FYNNEI. V lost 7 bases to trimming and J lost 2 bases; unmatched junction nucleotides: 7. This CDR3 spans 14 amino acids. The CDR3 DNA reads TGTGCCAGCACACGGACAGGGAGCACCTACGAGCAGTACGTC. Protein: CASTRTGSTYEQYV.

The chain combines TRBV6-5 with TRBJ2-1, with a possible D match to TRBD2 (5 bases). Per germline, CDR1 MNHEY and CDR2 SVGAGI. V lost 0 bases and J lost 10, with 13 bases in between. This CDR3 comprises 14 residues. CDR3 loop: CASSYSLEAGEQFF. The CDR3 coding sequence is TGTGCCAGCAGTTACTCATTGGAGGCCGGCGAGCAGTTCTTC.

The chain has TRBV11-2 and TRBJ1-1; 8 nucleotides line up with TRBD1. Per the germline V gene, CDR1 is SGHAT and CDR2 is FQNNGV. There are 14 residues in the CDR3. Trimming cost V 6 bases and J 6 bases; bases outside gene matches: 9. CDR3 DNA sequence: TGTGCCAGCAGTTACTACGGGACAGGCTCTGAAGCTTTCTTT. It codes for CASSYYGTGSEAFF.

The J gene is TRBJ2-1, the V gene TRBV15; tentative D call: TRBD2 (5 bases). From germline, CDR1 is LNHNV and CDR2 YYDKDF (reference sequence). Trimming removed 3 bases at V and 3 bases at J, with 12 bases between. This CDR3 comprises 15 residues. CDR3 sequence: CATSRAGGFYNEQFF. As DNA, the CDR3 is TGTGCCACCAGCAGGGCGGGTGGGTTCTACAATGAGCAGTTCTTC.

The gene calls are TRBV2 and TRBJ1-5, with D possibly matching TRBD1 (6 bases). The CDR3 is made up of 11 amino acids. The V end was cut by 1 base, the J end by 15 bases, with 10 bases between. Germline CDR1 SNHLY, CDR2 FYNNEI. In nucleotides, the CDR3 is TGTGCCAGCAGTGAAGACAGGGTGGTGCATTTT. Translation gives CASSEDRVVHF.

The chain joins TRBV5-4 to TRBJ1-2, with TRBD1 matching over 7 bases. The CDR3 loop spans 14 amino acids. Germline CDR1 and CDR2: SGHNT and YYREEE (reference sequence). J lost 7 bases, V lost 3 bases, and 9 bases had no gene match. CDR3 nucleotide sequence: TGTGCCAGCAGCTATCCGACAGGGTCCAGTGGCTACACCTTC. Protein product: CASSYPTGSSGYTF. Complete variable domain (other parts from reference TRBV5-4 and TRBJ1-2): ETGVTQSPTHLIKTRGQQVTLRCSSQSGHNTVSWYQQALGQGPQFIFQYYREEENGRGNFPPRFSGLQFPNYSSELNVNALELDDSALYLCASSYPTGSSGYTFGSGTRLTVV.

The chain has TRBV5-1 and TRBJ2-7, with TRBD1 matching 7 bases. Germline CDR1 is SGHRS and CDR2 is YFSETQ. The CDR3 is 14 amino acids. J lost 6 bases, V lost 2 bases, and 8 bases had no gene match. The CDR3 DNA reads TGCGCCAGCAGCTTCCCCTGGACAGGAATCGAGCAGTACGTC. Its translation is CASSFPWTGIEQYV.

This chain uses TRBV6-5 with TRBJ2-1, with 10 bases identical to TRBD1. The ends lost 4 bases at V and 7 bases at J; junction bases unmatched: 7. The germline gives CDR1 MNHEY, CDR2 SVGAGI. This CDR3 comprises 15 residues. CDR3: CASSLDRGAVNEQFF. CDR3 in DNA: TGTGCCAGCAGTTTGGACAGGGGGGCCGTTAATGAGCAGTTCTTC.

This clone was picked up one time. The rearrangement joins TRBV10-3 to TRBJ1-6, with D possibly matching TRBD1 (6 bases). The germline gives CDR1 ENHRY, CDR2 SYGVKD. Trimming removed 2 bases from V and 4 bases from J, with 6 bases in between. This CDR3 has 14 residues. CDR3 in DNA: TGTGCCATCAGTGAGGGACAGTATAATTCACCCCTCCACTTT. It translates to CAISEGQYNSPLHF.

The sample holds a few counts of this clone. The rearrangement joins TRBV5-1 to TRBJ1-6; the D gene is possibly TRBD1 (5 bases). Germline CDR1 is SGHRS and CDR2 is YFSETQ. Trimming pared 4 bases from V and 3 bases from J, leaving 14 bases between. The CDR3 length is 16 residues. The CDR3 loop is CASSLQSQGYNSPLHF. The CDR3 DNA reads TGCGCCAGCAGCCTCCAATCTCAGGGCTATAATTCACCCCTCCACTTT.

The chain is built from TRBV7-9 and TRBJ2-7; 10 nucleotides match TRBD2. V trimming: 8 bases; J trimming: 7 bases; junction bases outside the gene matches: 8. The CDR3 is 13 residues long. Germline V gene data show CDR1 as SEHNR and CDR2 as FQNEAQ (reference sequence). The CDR3 protein is CASSYGLADEQYF. CDR3 nucleotide sequence: TGTGCCAGCTCATACGGACTAGCGGATGAGCAGTACTTC.

This clone came up once. The rearrangement links TRBV7-2 to TRBJ2-1; 16 nucleotides match TRBD2. The CDR3 contains 17 residues. From germline, CDR1 is SGHTA and CDR2 FQGNSA. Trimming removed 5 bases from V and 9 bases from J; junction bases left unmatched: 10. This CDR3 reads CASSPSGTSGRDGEQFF. The CDR3 DNA reads as TGTGCCAGCAGCCCAAGCGGGACTAGCGGGAGGGACGGTGAGCAGTTCTTC.

This chain uses TRBV27 with TRBJ1-6; maybe TRBD1 (6 bases). With 2 bases removed from V and 7 bases from J, the gap between germline ends came to 12 bases. There are 15 residues in the CDR3. The germline V gene encodes CDR1 MNHEY and CDR2 SMNVEV (reference sequence). The DNA for the CDR3 is TGTGCCAGCAGTTTAAGTGGGGGCGGGAATTCACCCCTCCACTTT. This sequence encodes CASSLSGGGNSPLHF.

This clone was counted once. The junction departs from the called germline gene at one end, perhaps through a read error. The chain's CDR3 is CASGPTSGMANSGYTF. CDR3 DNA sequence: TGTGCTAGTGGCCCGACCTCGGGGATGGCTAACTCTGGCTACACCTTC. V gene TRBV12-5 combines with J gene TRBJ1-2; D gene ambiguous. This CDR3 has 16 amino acids. In germline, CDR1 is LGHNT, CDR2 FRNRAP.